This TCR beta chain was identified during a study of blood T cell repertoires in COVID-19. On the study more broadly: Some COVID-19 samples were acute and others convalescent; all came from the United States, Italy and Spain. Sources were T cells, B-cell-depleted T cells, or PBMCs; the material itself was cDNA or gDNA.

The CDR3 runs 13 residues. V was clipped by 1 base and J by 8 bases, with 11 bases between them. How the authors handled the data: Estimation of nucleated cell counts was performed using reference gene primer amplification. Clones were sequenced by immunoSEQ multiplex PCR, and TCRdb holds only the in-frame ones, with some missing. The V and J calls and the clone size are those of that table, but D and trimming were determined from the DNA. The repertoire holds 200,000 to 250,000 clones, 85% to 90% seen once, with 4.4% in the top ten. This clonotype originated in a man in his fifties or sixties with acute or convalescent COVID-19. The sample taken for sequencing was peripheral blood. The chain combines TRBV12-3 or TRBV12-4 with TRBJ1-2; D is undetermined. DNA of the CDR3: TGTGCCAGCAGTTTAGACGCGAGGTGGGGCTACACCTTC. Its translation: CASSLDARWGYTF.